Following are 26 T cell receptor beta chains from one sample sequenced in a study of T cell responses to AZD1222 COVID-19 vaccine. Sequencing was performed with immunoSEQ multiplex PCR; in TCRdb, only in-frame clones are kept and a portion is missing. The sample has about 140,000 clones, about 89% seen once. This material consisted of peripheral blood, taken 28 days after the second AZD1222 dose. All receptors come from an adult who received the AZD1222 COVID-19 vaccine.

V and J are TRBV12-3 or TRBV12-4 and TRBJ1-1, with D unclear. The V end was cut by 7 bases, the J end by 5 bases, with 8 bases between. The length of the CDR3 is 11 residues. CDR3 in amino acids: CASNWGTEAFF. The CDR3 DNA reads TGTGCCAGCAATTGGGGAACTGAAGCTTTCTTT.

The chain joins TRBV7-9 to TRBJ2-7; D call uncertain. The CDR3 length is 14 residues. Looked up from germline, CDR1 is SEHNR and CDR2 is FQNEAQ (reference sequence). With 3 bases removed from V and 1 base from J, the gap between germline ends came to 10 bases. This CDR3 is CASSFIGLSYEQYF. As DNA, the CDR3 is TGTGCCAGCAGCTTCATTGGATTGTCCTACGAGCAGTACTTC. Full variable domain (outside the CDR3, taken from reference TRBV7-9 and TRBJ2-7): DTGVSQNPRHKITKRGQNVTFRCDPISEHNRLYWYRQTLGQGPEFLTYFQNEAQLEKSRLLSDRFSAERPKGSFSTLEIQRTEQGDSAMYLCASSFIGLSYEQYFGPGTRLTVT.

This CDR3 is CASSFREGNQPQHF. The CDR3 DNA follows: TGTGCCAGCAGTTTCAGGGAAGGAAATCAGCCCCAGCATTTT. The V call is TRBV6-5, the J call TRBJ1-5, with D tentatively TRBD1 (5 bases). The V gene's germline CDR1 is MNHEY and CDR2 SVGAGI. The CDR3 totals 14 residues. Between the trimmed V and J ends, which lost 4 bases and 4 bases, there was a span of 11 bases.

The chain recombines TRBV27 with TRBJ1-4; the D gene is possibly TRBD1 (6 bases). The CDR3 covers 14 residues. Between the trimmed V and J ends, which lost 6 bases and 4 bases, there was a span of 12 bases. Germline V CDR1 and CDR2: MNHEY, SMNVEV (reference sequence). The CDR3 is CASRGAYINEKLFF. The CDR3 DNA is TGTGCCAGCAGGGGGGCTTATATTAATGAAAAACTGTTTTTT. The full variable domain, its missing parts supplied by reference TRBV27 and TRBJ1-4, is EAQVTQNPRYLITVTGKKLTVTCSQNMNHEYMSWYRQDPGLGLRQIYYSMNVEVTDKGDVPEGYKVSRKEKRNFPLILESPSPNQTSLYFCASRGAYINEKLFFGSGTQLSVL.

V is TRBV2 and J is TRBJ1-1; D not resolved. This CDR3 is 12 amino acids long. The germline V gene encodes CDR1 SNHLY and CDR2 FYNNEI. The V and J ends lost 7 bases and 5 bases respectively, with 11 bases between them. The CDR3 loop is CASKWMRTEAFF. The CDR3 nucleotides read TGTGCCAGCAAGTGGATGAGGACTGAAGCTTTCTTT.

The chain links TRBV19 to TRBJ2-3; D uncertain. Germline V CDR1 and CDR2: LNHDA, SQIVND (reference sequence). Trimming shortened V by 6 bases and J by 3 bases, and 7 bases separated the two germline ends. The CDR3 length is 12 residues. DNA of the CDR3: TGTGCCAGTAGCATTGCTACAGATACGCAGTATTTT. Encoded protein: CASSIATDTQYF.

CDR3: CASSIRDSTRIEKLFF. The CDR3 DNA reads TGTGCCAGCAGCATACGGGACAGTACCCGAATAGAAAAACTGTTTTTT. The chain links TRBV5-5 to TRBJ1-4; 7 nucleotides agree with TRBD1. V was pared by 4 bases and J by 8 bases, with 14 bases of the junction left unmatched. Looked up from germline, CDR1 is SGHKS and CDR2 is YYEKEE (reference sequence). The CDR3 consists of 16 residues.

The chain employs TRBV4-3 and TRBJ2-3, with D perhaps TRBD2 (5 bases). The V and J ends lost 0 bases and 0 bases respectively, with 13 bases between them. There are 17 residues in the CDR3. The germline V gene encodes CDR1 LGHNA and CDR2 YSLEER. CDR3 loop: CASSQDLGGQSTDTQYF. In nucleotides, the CDR3 is TGCGCCAGCAGCCAAGATCTCGGCGGGCAAAGCACAGATACGCAGTATTTT.

This chain uses TRBV21-1 with TRBJ1-2; the D call of TRBD1 is as the table states it, not checked on the DNA. TRBV21-1 is described as a pseudogene. The CDR3 runs to 12 residues. The CDR3 DNA reads TGTGCCAGCAGCAACATCCACTATGGCTACACCTTC. Protein: CASSNIHYGYTF.

This clone was seen a handful of times. CDR3 DNA sequence: TGTGCCAGCAGTTTATCGATAGGAGGCGGCTTCTATGGCTACACCTTC. Translation: CASSLSIGGGFYGYTF. The chain couples TRBV27 to TRBJ1-2; D gene uncertain. This CDR3 contains 16 residues. Trimming shortened V by 0 bases and J by 4 bases, and 15 bases separated the two germline ends. The germline CDR1 and CDR2 sequences are MNHEY and SMNVEV (reference sequence).

Only one count was recorded for this clone. The chain combines TRBV5-1 with TRBJ1-1, with D hard to call. The CDR3 covers 16 residues. Germline CDR1 and CDR2: SGHRS and YFSETQ. V was shortened by 6 bases and J by 1 base, with 19 bases between the two germline ends. CDR3 protein: CASTEHPRVGNTEAFF. For the CDR3, the DNA is TGCGCCAGCACGGAACACCCCCGAGTCGGGAACACTGAAGCTTTCTTT.

The chain carries TRBV2 and TRBJ1-1; D perhaps matches TRBD1 (5 bases). CDR1 and CDR2 from the germline V gene are SNHLY and FYNNEI. V dropped 6 bases and J dropped 10 bases, with 21 bases sitting between them. The length of the CDR3 is 14 residues. The CDR3 DNA reads TGTGCCAGCAGGAGCCATCAGGGATCAGTCATAGCTTTCTTT. This gives the protein CASRSHQGSVIAFF.

The chain joins TRBV9 to TRBJ2-7; D remains ambiguous. CDR1 and CDR2 from the germline V gene are SGDLS and YYNGEE. Deletions cut 3 bases from V and 3 bases from J, with 10 bases between. There are 13 residues in the CDR3. CDR3 DNA: TGTGCCAGCAGCGAGACGGACCGCTACGAGCAGTACTTC. As protein: CASSETDRYEQYF.

The rearrangement links TRBV7-9 to TRBJ2-3; D may be TRBD1 (5 bases). V gave up 6 bases and J gave up 5 bases, with 18 bases separating them. CDR3 size: 15 residues. CDR1 is SEHNR, CDR2 FQNEAQ, per germline (reference sequence). CDR3 bases: TGTGCCAGCAGGCCACAGGTTAAGAAAGGAGATACGCAGTATTTT. This sequence encodes CASRPQVKKGDTQYF. Together with reference TRBV7-9 and TRBJ2-3, the CDR3 gives the full variable domain: DTGVSQNPRHKITKRGQNVTFRCDPISEHNRLYWYRQTLGQGPEFLTYFQNEAQLEKSRLLSDRFSAERPKGSFSTLEIQRTEQGDSAMYLCASRPQVKKGDTQYFGPGTRLTVL.

V and J are TRBV28 and TRBJ2-7, with 7 bases that match TRBD1. Germline CDR1 and CDR2: MDHEN and SYDVKM. The CDR3 runs 15 residues. V trimming: 10 bases; J trimming: 4 bases; junction bases outside the gene matches: 16. The chain's CDR3 is CATRQGVPRGYEQYF. The CDR3 bases are TGTGCCACCAGACAGGGCGTCCCACGTGGATACGAGCAGTACTTC.

This chain connects TRBV19 to TRBJ2-7, with 13 bases aligning to TRBD2. CDR3 size: 15 residues. Germline V lookup: CDR1 LNHDA, CDR2 SQIVND (reference sequence). V dropped 9 bases and J dropped 4; count of bases not matched to a gene: 9. The CDR3 loop is CASRLAGGFTYEQYF. In nucleotides, the CDR3 is TGTGCCAGCAGACTAGCGGGAGGTTTTACATACGAGCAGTACTTC.

The chain employs TRBV3-1 (or the pseudogene TRBV3-2) and TRBJ2-2; no reliable D call. This CDR3 has 12 residues. Trimming left V 4 bases short and J 1 base short, with 1 base between. Germline CDR1 reads LGHDT; CDR2 reads YNNKEL (reference sequence). The CDR3 DNA follows: TGTGCCAGCAGCCGGAACACCGGGGAGCTGTTTTTT. As protein: CASSRNTGELFF.

CDR3 DNA: TGTGCCAGCAGTTTAGGACCGGGATCCAGCTCCTACGAGCAGTACTTC. It encodes CASSLGPGSSSYEQYF. The rearrangement links TRBV27 to TRBJ2-7; D is possibly TRBD2 (5 bases). There are 16 residues in the CDR3. Trimming took 2 bases from V and 0 from J, leaving 14 bases between them. Per the germline V gene, CDR1 is MNHEY and CDR2 is SMNVEV (reference sequence).

The count of this clone is one. This chain connects TRBV10-2 to TRBJ1-6; D remains ambiguous. The CDR3 is made up of 12 amino acids. The ends were cut back, 7 bases at V and 7 bases at J, with 8 bases in the middle. From germline, CDR1 is WSHSY and CDR2 SAAADI. For the CDR3, the DNA is TGCGCCAGCAATACGGCGAATTCACCCCTCCACTTT. Encoded protein: CASNTANSPLHF.

The chain carries TRBV4-3 and TRBJ1-2, with 7 bases matching TRBD1. CDR3 length equals 15 residues. Germline CDR1 LGHNA, CDR2 YSLEER. V shed 4 bases and J 4 bases; nucleotides not matched to a gene: 9. DNA for the CDR3: TGCGCCAGCAGCCCCACCCGTGACAGGGTCTATGGCTACACCTTC. Translating gives CASSPTRDRVYGYTF.

This chain links TRBV2 with TRBJ2-5; D not resolved. V was pared by 0 bases and J by 7 bases, with 9 bases between. The CDR3 sequence is 13 residues long. CDR1 and CDR2 (germline): SNHLY, FYNNEI. The CDR3 region is CASSEALEGTQYF. The CDR3 DNA follows: TGTGCCAGCAGTGAAGCGCTGGAAGGGACCCAGTACTTC.

The genes are TRBV9 and TRBJ1-4, with D tentatively TRBD1 (6 bases). CDR3 length equals 16 residues. Germline V gene sequence: CDR1 SGDLS, CDR2 YYNGEE. Trimming removed 2 bases from V and 4 bases from J, with 15 bases in between. In nucleotides, the CDR3 is TGTGCCAGCAGCGTCGAGGAACAGGGTGGTAATGAAAAACTGTTTTTT. It translates to CASSVEEQGGNEKLFF.

The V and J genes are TRBV5-5 and TRBJ1-4; TRBD1 might be the D (5 bases). Germline loops: CDR1 SGHKS, CDR2 YYEKEE (reference sequence). V lost 4 bases and J lost 3, with 7 bases in between. The CDR3 spans 13 residues. The CDR3 region is CASSPGPNEKLFF. The CDR3 DNA reads TGTGCCAGCAGCCCGGGACCTAATGAAAAACTGTTTTTT.

The chain uses TRBV6-5 and TRBJ1-5, with TRBD1 identical over 7 bases. With V trimmed by 9 bases and J by 0 bases, 5 bases remained unmatched. Per germline, CDR1 MNHEY and CDR2 SVGAGI. CDR3 length: 14 amino acids. CDR3 protein: CASGQEYSNQPQHF. CDR3 nucleotides: TGTGCCAGTGGACAGGAGTATAGCAATCAGCCCCAGCATTTT.

The V gene is TRBV4-1, the J gene TRBJ2-6; no clear D. This CDR3 has 14 residues. Looked up from germline, CDR1 is MGHRA and CDR2 is YSYEKL. Trimming stripped 4 bases from V and 4 bases from J, with 8 bases between. CDR3 in amino acids: CASSPLDGANVLTF. Here the CDR3 DNA reads TGCGCCAGCAGCCCCCTTGACGGGGCCAACGTCCTGACTTTC.

The chain employs TRBV4-3 and TRBJ1-2; D gene ambiguous. The V end was cut by 0 bases, the J end by 8 bases, with 16 bases between. Per germline, CDR1 LGHNA and CDR2 YSLEER. The CDR3 runs to 15 residues. This CDR3 reads CASSQEEPSSGGYTF. DNA of the CDR3: TGCGCCAGCAGCCAAGAAGAGCCTTCTTCGGGGGGCTACACCTTC.